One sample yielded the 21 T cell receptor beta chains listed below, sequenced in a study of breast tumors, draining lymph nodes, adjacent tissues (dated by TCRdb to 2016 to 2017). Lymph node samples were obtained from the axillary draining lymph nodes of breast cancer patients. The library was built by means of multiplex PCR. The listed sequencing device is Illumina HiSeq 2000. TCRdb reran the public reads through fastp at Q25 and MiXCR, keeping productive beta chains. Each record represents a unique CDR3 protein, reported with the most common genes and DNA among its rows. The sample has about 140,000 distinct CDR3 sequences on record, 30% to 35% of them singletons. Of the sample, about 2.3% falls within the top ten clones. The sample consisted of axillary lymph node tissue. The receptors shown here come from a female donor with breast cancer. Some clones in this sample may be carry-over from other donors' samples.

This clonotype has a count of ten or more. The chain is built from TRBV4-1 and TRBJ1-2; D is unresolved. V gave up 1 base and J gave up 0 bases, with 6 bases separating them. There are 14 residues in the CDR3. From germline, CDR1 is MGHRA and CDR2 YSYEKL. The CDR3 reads CASSQGGTNYGYTF. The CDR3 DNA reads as TGCGCCAGCAGCCAAGGAGGCACTAACTATGGCTACACCTTC.

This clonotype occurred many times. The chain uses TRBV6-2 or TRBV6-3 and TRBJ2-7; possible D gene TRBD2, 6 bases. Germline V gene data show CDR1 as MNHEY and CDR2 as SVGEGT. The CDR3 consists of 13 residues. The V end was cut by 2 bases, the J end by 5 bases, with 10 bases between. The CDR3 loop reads CASSYPGGNEQYV. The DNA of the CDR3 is TGTGCCAGCAGTTACCCCGGGGGAAACGAGCAGTACGTC.

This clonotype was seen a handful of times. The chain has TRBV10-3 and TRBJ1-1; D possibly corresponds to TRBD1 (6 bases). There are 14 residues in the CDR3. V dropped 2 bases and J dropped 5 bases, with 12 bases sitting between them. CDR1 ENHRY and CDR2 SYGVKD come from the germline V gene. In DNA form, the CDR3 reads TGTGCCATCAGTGAGAGGGGGAGTAGAACTGAAGCTTTCTTT. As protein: CAISERGSRTEAFF.

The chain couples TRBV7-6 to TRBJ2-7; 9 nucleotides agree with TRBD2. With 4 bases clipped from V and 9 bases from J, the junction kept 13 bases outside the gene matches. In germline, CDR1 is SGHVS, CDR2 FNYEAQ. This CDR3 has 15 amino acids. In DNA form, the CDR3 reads TGTGCCAGCAGCTCGGGGGCTAGCGGGGACAGCGGGCAGTACTTC. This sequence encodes CASSSGASGDSGQYF.

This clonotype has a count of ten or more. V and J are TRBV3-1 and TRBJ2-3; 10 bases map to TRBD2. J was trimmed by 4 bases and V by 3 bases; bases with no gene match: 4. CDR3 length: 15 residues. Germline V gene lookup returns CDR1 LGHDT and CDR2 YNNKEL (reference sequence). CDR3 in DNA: TGTGCCAGCAGCCAGCTAGCGGGGGTCCCAGATACGCAGTATTTT. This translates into CASSQLAGVPDTQYF.

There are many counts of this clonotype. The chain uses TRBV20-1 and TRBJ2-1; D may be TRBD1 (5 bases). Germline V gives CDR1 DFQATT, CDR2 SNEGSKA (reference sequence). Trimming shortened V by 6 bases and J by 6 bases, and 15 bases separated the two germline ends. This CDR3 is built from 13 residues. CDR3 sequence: CSAPDTYSNEQFF. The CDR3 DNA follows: TGCAGTGCCCCGGACACTTATTCCAATGAGCAGTTCTTC.

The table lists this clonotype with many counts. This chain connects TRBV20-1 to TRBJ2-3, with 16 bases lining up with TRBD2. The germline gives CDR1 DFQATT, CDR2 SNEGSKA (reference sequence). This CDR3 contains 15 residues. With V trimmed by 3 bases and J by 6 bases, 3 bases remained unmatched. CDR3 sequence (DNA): TGCAGTGCTAGGGGACTAGCGGGGGGGAGTGATACGCAGTATTTT. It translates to CSARGLAGGSDTQYF.

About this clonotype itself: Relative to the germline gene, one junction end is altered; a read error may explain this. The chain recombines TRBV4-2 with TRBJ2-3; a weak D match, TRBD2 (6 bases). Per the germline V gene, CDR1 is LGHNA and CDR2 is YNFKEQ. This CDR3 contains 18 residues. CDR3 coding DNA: TGTGCCGGCAGCCTTGTCCTCCAGGCGGGAAGGAGCACAGATACGCAGTATTTT. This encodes CAGSLVLQAGRSTDTQYF.

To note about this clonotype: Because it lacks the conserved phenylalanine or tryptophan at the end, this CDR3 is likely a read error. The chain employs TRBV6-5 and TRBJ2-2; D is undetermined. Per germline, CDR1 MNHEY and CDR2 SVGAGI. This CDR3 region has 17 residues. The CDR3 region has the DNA TGTGCCAGCGGTTACTCTCACGCGGCTTTGAGCACCGGGGAGCTGTTTCTT. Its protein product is CASGYSHAALSTGELFL.

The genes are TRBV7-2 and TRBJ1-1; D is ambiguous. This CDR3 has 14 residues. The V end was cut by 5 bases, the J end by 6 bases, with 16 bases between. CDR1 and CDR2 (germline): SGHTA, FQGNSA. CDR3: CASSPGSFSAEAFF. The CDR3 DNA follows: TGTGCCAGCAGCCCCGGATCCTTCTCCGCTGAAGCTTTCTTT.

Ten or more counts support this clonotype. Here the CDR3 reads CASSLGGEAEQFF. The DNA of the CDR3 is TGTGCCAGCAGCTTAGGTGGCGAGGCTGAGCAGTTCTTC. The gene calls are TRBV7-2 and TRBJ2-1; D uncertain. CDR3 size: 13 residues. Germline CDR1 reads SGHTA; CDR2 reads FQGNSA. The V end was cut by 1 base, the J end by 9 bases, with 10 bases between.

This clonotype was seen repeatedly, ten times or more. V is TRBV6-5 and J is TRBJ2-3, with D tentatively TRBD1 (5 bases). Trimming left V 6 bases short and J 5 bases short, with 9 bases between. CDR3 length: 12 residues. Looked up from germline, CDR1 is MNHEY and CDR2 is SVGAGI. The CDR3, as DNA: TGTGCCAGCAGCCAGGGATTAGATACGCAGTATTTT. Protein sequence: CASSQGLDTQYF.

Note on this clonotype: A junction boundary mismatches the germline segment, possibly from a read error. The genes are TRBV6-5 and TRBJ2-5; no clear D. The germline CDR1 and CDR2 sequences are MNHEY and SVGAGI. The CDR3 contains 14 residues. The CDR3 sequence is CASSHSWAGETQYF. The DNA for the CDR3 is TGTGCCAGCAGTCACTCCTGGGCTGGGGAGACCCAGTACTTC.

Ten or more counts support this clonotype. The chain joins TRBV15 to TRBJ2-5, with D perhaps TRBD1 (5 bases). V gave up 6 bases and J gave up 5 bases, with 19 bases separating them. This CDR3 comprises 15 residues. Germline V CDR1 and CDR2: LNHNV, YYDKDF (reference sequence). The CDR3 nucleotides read TGTGCCACCAGAGCAGAGATGCCAGGGTATGAGACCCAGTACTTC. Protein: CATRAEMPGYETQYF.

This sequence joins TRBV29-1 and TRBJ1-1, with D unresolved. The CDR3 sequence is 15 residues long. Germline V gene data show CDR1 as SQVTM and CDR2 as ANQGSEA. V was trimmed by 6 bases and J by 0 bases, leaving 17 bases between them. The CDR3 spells CSVLLTAGVNTEAFF. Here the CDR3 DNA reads TGCAGCGTCCTCCTTACGGCAGGAGTGAACACTGAAGCTTTCTTT. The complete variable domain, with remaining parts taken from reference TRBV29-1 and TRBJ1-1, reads SAVISQKPSRDICQRGTSLTIQCQVDSQVTMMFWYRQQPGQSLTLIATANQGSEATYESGFVIDKFPISRPNLTFSTLTVSNMSPEDSSIYLCSVLLTAGVNTEAFFGQGTRLTVV.

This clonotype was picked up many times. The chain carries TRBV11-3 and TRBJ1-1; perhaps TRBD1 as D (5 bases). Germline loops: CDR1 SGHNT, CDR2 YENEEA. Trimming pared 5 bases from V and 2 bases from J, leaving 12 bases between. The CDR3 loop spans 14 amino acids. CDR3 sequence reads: CASSRGTVNTEAFF. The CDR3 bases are TGTGCCAGCAGCCGAGGGACCGTTAACACTGAAGCTTTCTTT. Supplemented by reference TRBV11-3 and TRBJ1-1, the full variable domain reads EAGVVQSPRYKIIEKKQPVAFWCNPISGHNTLYWYLQNLGQGPELLIRYENEEAVDDSQLPKDRFSAERLKGVDSTLKIQPAELGDSAVYLCASSRGTVNTEAFFGQGTRLTVV.

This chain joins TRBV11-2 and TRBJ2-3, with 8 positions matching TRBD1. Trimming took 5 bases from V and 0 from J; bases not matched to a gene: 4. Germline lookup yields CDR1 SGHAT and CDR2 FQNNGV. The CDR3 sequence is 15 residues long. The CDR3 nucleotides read TGTGCCAGCAGCGGGGGACAGGTCAGCACAGATACGCAGTATTTT. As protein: CASSGGQVSTDTQYF.

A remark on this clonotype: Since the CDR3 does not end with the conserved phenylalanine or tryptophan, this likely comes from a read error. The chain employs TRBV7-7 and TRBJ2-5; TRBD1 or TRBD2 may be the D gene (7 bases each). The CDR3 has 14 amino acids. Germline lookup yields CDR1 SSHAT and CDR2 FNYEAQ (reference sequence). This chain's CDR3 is CASSLGRGGEPQYL. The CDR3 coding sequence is TGTGCTAGCAGCTTAGGCAGGGGGGGAGAGCCCCAGTACCTC.

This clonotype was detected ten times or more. The DNA for the CDR3 is TGCGCCAGCAGCTCCGGGGACAGGTTCTATGGCTACACCTTC. It encodes CASSSGDRFYGYTF. The chain combines TRBV5-1 with TRBJ1-2, with 8 bases identical to TRBD1. The V gene end was trimmed by 3 bases and the J gene end by 4 bases; junction bases not matched to a gene: 5. The CDR3 runs to 14 residues. Looked up from germline, CDR1 is SGHRS and CDR2 is YFSETQ.

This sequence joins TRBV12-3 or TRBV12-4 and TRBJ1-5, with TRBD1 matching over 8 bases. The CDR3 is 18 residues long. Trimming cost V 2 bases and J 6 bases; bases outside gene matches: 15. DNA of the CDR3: TGTGCCAGCAGTTTACCTCTTCGGGGGACAGGAGGTTCTCAGCCCCAGCATTTT. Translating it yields CASSLPLRGTGGSQPQHF.

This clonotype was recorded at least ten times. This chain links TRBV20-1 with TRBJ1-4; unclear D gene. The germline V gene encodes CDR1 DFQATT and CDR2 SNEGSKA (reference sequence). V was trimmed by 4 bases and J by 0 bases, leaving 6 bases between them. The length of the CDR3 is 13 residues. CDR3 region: CSATGATNEKLFF. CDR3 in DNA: TGCAGTGCTACAGGAGCAACTAATGAAAAACTGTTTTTT.